This record concerns one T cell receptor (beta chain) sequence. The specificity of this receptor is unknown. No base-level quality is on record; no much larger clone is a single base apart. The donors were healthy, HIV-negative adults with no recently reported acute infections or vaccinations. All donors were Caucasian adults living in Nashville, Tennessee, USA. CD4+ T cells were enriched by magnetic negative selection; naive cells were then positively selected on CD45RA, and the negative fraction formed the memory subset. After blood collection by leukapheresis, PBMCs were isolated using Ficoll-Histopaque density gradient centrifugation and then cryopreserved in the vapor phase of liquid nitrogen. Purity and quantity of every magnetically sorted T cell population were checked by analytical flow cytometry. Genomic DNA was isolated from every sorted fraction and measured by UV absorbance on a Nanodrop 2000c.

This record comes from a study of shared clonotypes between healthy human individuals (dated by TCRdb to 2018 to 2020). Regarding the research as a whole: A few men and a couple of women, aged 18 to 49 years, made up the cohort. For each donor, CD4 naive and CD4 memory were each run on three plates, CD8 naive on two plates, and CD8 memory on one plate. Blood TCR repertoires of about five healthy adults were deeply sequenced to estimate repertoire size and the extent of clonotype sharing between individuals. Different laboratories and diverse techniques were used to prepare libraries and sequence TCR repertoires, to increase sequencing depth and limit assay-specific biases. Each donor's leukapheresis produced roughly between roughly 0.9 and 9 billion PBMCs.

Its CDR3 holds 17 amino acids, cysteine through phenylalanine. Only the CDR3 DNA is retained, 51 bases long and in frame from the first base. CDR1 and CDR2 are read off the germline V gene as MDHEN and SYDVKM. V sheds 6 bases and J sheds 1 base, leaving 19 bases between their ends. Using the deep immunoSEQ assay, TCR CDR3 regions were amplified from genomic DNA by multiplex PCR. For each cell subset, the extracted genomic DNA was distributed evenly across all wells of several immunoSEQ 96-well plates, and each plate served as one replicate. Each replicate PCR for sorted subsets received approximately 200 ng genomic DNA, equal to roughly 33,000 T cell genomes. The purified libraries were quantified using a Qubit 3.0 fluorometer, sized with a Bioanalyzer 2100, and then quantified again using the KAPA Library Quantification kit. Every immunoSEQ 96-well plate was sequenced on a separate single-read 150-cycle Illumina NextSeq 550 flow cell. Processing in the source paper ran as follows. The immunoSEQ output contained only junctional sequences without quality scores, so filtering could not match that applied to full-length reads. Sequences were annotated with PyIR, a Python wrapper for IgBLAST v1.9, using IMGT germline references to assign V/J genes and CDR3. Reads with weak V/J assignments (E-value above 1e-6), missing CDR3, stop codons, out-of-frame junctions, or ambiguous translated residues were removed. V3J clonotypes were defined by identical inferred V gene, J gene, and CDR3 amino acid sequence. The percentage overlap between two repertoires was calculated by dividing the number of shared unique clonotypes by the size of the smaller repertoire. Richness of each repertoire was evaluated using RTK rarefaction, the Chao1 estimator, and Recon v2.1 estimates of unobserved clonotypes. For all TCRbeta clonotypes obtained by the gDNA method from a few donors, generation probabilities were computed with OLGA. The table comes from immuneACCESS by way of TCRdb, which keeps in-frame sequences with V and J called. Part of the clones is missing from these tables; in studies checked, under half for an unresolved V gene and the rest for unknown reasons. The DNA gave D and trimming, while V, J and clone size come from that table. Recorded for this sample are 2 million to 2.5 million clones; around 90% of them occurred a single time. Around 0.4% of the sample goes to the ten largest clones.

The research as a whole found: Only blood was sampled, and tissue TCR repertoires likely differ from those in blood. Compared with non-shared clonotypes, the clonotypes found in all four sorted-subset donors had higher generation probabilities. Because the study included a small number of donors, the genetic and exposure-history diversity represented was limited. Based on pairwise subsampling, the degree of clonotype sharing among donors was expected to be affected by sequencing depth. Sharing across a few donors was observed for approximately 4.6% of naive CD4, 3.5% of naive CD8, 2% to 2.5% of memory CD4, and about 0.4% of memory CD8 clonotypes. Even with the large sequencing depth, rarefaction of the sorted-subset datasets indicated that sequencing was incomplete. Naive subsets generally had larger estimated clonotype richness than memory subsets did.

This sequence uses TRBV28 and TRBJ2-1; a tentative D match to TRBD1 spans 5 bases. The specimen sequenced was naive CD4+ T cells from PBMCs. This specimen's cell subset or site label, per the study, means: CD45RA+ positively selected. The sequence was obtained from a man younger than 35 in good health. Some clones in this sample may be carry-over from other donors' samples. CDR3 sequence: CASSRPQGLRSYNEQFF. The sequenced DNA: TGTGCCAGCAGCCGCCCCCAGGGCTTAAGGTCCTACAATGAGCAGTTCTTC.